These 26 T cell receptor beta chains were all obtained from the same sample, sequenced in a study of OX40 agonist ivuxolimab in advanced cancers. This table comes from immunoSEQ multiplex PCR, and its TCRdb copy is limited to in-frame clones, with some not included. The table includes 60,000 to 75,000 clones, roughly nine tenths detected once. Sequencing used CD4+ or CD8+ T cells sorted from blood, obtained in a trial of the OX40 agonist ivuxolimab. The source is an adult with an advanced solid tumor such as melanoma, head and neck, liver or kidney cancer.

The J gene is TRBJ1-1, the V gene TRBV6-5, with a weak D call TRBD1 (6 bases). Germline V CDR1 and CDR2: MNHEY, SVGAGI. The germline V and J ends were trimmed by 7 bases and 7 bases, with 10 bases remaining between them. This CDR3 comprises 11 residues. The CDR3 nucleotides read TGTGCCAGCACAACAGGGCGTGAAGCTTTCTTT. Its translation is CASTTGREAFF.

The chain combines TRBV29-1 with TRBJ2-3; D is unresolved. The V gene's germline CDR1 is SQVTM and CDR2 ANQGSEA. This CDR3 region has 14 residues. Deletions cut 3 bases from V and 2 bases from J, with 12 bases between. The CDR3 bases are TGCAGCGTTGACGTCCGGGCGCCCACAGATACGCAGTATTTT. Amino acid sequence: CSVDVRAPTDTQYF.

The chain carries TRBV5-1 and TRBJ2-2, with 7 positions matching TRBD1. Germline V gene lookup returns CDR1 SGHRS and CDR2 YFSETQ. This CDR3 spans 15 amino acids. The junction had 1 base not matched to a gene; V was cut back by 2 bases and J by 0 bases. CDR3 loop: CASSFDRANTGELFF. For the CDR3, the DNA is TGCGCCAGCAGCTTCGACAGGGCGAACACCGGGGAGCTGTTTTTT.

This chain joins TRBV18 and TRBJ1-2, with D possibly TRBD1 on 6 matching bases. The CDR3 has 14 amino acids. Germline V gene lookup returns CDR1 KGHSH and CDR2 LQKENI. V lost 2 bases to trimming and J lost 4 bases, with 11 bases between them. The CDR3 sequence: CASSPDRRSYGYTF. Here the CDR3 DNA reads TGTGCCAGCTCACCAGACAGGAGAAGCTATGGCTACACCTTC.

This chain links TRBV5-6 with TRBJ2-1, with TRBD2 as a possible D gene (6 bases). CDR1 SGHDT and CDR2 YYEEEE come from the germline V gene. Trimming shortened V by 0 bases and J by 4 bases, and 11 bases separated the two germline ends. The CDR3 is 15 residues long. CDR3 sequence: CASSLDLARYNEQFF. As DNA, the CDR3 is TGTGCCAGCAGCTTGGACCTAGCGAGGTACAATGAGCAGTTCTTC.

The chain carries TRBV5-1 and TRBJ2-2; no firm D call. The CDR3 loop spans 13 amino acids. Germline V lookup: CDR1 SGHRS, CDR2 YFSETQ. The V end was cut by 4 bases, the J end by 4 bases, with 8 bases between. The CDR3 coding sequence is TGCGCCAGCAGCGACTCTGGCACCGGGGAGCTGTTTTTT. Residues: CASSDSGTGELFF.

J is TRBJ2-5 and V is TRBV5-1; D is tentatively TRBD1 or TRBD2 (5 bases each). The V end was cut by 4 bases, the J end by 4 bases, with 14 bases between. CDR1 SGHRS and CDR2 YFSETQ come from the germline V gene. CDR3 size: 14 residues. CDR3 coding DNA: TGCGCCAGCAGCGAACCGGGGCCGGGAGAGACCCAGTACTTC. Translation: CASSEPGPGETQYF.

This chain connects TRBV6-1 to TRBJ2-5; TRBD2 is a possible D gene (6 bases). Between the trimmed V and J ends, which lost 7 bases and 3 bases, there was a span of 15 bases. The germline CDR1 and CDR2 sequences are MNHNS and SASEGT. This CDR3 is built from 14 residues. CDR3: CASMEWGVKETQYF. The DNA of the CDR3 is TGTGCCAGCATGGAGTGGGGGGTTAAAGAGACCCAGTACTTC.

As DNA, the CDR3 is TGTGCCAGCACTTACGGACCGGGACAGGGCGGCTACACCTTC. Residues: CASTYGPGQGGYTF. J is TRBJ1-2 and V is TRBV28; 9 nucleotides agree with TRBD1. The germline CDR1 and CDR2 sequences are MDHEN and SYDVKM. This CDR3 has 14 residues. The trim removed 7 bases at V and 8 bases at J, leaving 11 bases unmatched.

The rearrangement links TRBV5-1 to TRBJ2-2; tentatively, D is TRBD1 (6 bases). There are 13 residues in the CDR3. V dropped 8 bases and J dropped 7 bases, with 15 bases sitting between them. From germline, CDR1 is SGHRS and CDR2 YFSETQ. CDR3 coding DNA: TGCGCCAGTAACAGGGATGCAATCGGGGAGCTGTTTTTT. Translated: CASNRDAIGELFF.

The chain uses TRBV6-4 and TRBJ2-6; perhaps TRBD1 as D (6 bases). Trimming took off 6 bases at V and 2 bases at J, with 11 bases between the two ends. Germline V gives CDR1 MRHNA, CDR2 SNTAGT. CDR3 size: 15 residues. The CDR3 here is CASSSQGTGANVLTF. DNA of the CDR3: TGTGCCAGCAGCTCGCAGGGGACTGGGGCCAACGTCCTGACTTTC.

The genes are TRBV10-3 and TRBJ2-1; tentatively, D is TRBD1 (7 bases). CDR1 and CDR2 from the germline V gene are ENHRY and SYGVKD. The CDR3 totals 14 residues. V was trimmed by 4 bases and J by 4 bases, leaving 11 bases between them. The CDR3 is CAISAGGPYNEQFF. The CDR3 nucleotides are TGTGCCATCAGTGCAGGGGGGCCTTACAATGAGCAGTTCTTC.

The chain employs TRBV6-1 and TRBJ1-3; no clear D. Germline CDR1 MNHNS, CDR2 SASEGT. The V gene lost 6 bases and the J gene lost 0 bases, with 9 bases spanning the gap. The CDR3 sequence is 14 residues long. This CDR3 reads CASSQQFSGNTIYF. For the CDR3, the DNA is TGTGCCAGCAGCCAACAGTTCTCTGGAAACACCATATATTTT.

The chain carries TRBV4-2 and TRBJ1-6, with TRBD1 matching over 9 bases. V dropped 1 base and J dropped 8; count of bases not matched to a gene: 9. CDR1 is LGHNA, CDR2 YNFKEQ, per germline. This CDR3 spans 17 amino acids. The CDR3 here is CASSQAMGTGRHSPLHF. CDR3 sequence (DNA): TGTGCCAGCAGCCAAGCCATGGGGACAGGGAGGCATTCACCCCTCCACTTT.

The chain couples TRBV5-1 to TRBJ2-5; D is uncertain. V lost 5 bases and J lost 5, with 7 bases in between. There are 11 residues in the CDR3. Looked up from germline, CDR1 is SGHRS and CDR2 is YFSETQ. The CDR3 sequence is CASRYDETQYF. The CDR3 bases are TGCGCCAGCAGATACGACGAGACCCAGTACTTC.

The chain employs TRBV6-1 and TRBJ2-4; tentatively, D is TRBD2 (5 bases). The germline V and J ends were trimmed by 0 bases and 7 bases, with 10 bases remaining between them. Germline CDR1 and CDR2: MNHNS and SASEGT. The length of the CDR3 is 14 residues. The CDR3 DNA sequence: TGTGCCAGCAGTGAAGCTGGCGGGCGGAACATTCAGTACTTC. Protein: CASSEAGGRNIQYF.

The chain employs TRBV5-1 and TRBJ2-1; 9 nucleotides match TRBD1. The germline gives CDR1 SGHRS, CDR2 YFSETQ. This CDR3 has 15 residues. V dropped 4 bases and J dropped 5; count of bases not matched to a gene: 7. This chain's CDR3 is CASSPGQGRDNEQFF. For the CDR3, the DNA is TGCGCCAGCAGCCCTGGACAGGGGAGGGACAATGAGCAGTTCTTC.

CDR3 sequence (DNA): TGTGCCTGGAGCCCCGGGACTAGCGGGAGAACCGGGGAGCTGTTTTTT. Translation gives CAWSPGTSGRTGELFF. The V and J genes are TRBV30 and TRBJ2-2; 14 bases map to TRBD2. Germline trimming cut 3 bases from V and 5 bases from J; bases unmatched to any gene: 5. Germline V CDR1 and CDR2: GTSNPN, SVGIG (reference sequence). The CDR3 contains 16 residues.

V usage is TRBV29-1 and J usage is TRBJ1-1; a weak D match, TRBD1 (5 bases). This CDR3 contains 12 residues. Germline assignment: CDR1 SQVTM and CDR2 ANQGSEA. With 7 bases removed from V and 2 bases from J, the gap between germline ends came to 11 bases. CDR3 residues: CSGGFFNTEAFF. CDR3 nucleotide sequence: TGCAGCGGGGGGTTCTTCAACACTGAAGCTTTCTTT. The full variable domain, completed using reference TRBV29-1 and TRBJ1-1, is SAVISQKPSRDICQRGTSLTIQCQVDSQVTMMFWYRQQPGQSLTLIATANQGSEATYESGFVIDKFPISRPNLTFSTLTVSNMSPEDSSIYLCSGGFFNTEAFFGQGTRLTVV.

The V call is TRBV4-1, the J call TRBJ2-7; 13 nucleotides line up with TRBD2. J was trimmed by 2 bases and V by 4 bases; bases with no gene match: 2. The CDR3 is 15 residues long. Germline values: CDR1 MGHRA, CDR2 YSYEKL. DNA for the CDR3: TGCGCCAGCAGCCTTGGGACTAGCGGGACCTACGAGCAGTACTTC. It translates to CASSLGTSGTYEQYF.

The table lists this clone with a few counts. The CDR3 DNA follows: TGTGCCAGTACCGGCCGGGGCTCGGGAGAGCAGTACTTC. Amino acids: CASTGRGSGEQYF. The chain carries TRBV19 and TRBJ2-7, with D perhaps given as TRBD1 or TRBD2 (5 bases each). V dropped 7 bases and J dropped 7 bases, with 17 bases sitting between them. Looked up from germline, CDR1 is LNHDA and CDR2 is SQIVND (reference sequence). The CDR3 extends over 13 amino acids.

CDR3 residues: CASSPDRLNTEAFF. The CDR3 nucleotides read TGTGCCAGCTCACCGGACAGGTTGAACACTGAAGCTTTCTTT. The genes are TRBV18 and TRBJ1-1; TRBD1 matches 7 bases. This CDR3 comprises 14 residues. The trim removed 3 bases at V and 0 bases at J, leaving 1 base unmatched. The germline V gene has CDR1 KGHSH and CDR2 LQKENI.

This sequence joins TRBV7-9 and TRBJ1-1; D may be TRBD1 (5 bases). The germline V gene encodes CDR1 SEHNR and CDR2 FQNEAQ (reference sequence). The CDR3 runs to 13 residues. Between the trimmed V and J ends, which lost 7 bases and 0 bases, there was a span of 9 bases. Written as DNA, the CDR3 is TGTGCCAGCACAGGGTCGGTGAACACTGAAGCTTTCTTT. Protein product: CASTGSVNTEAFF.

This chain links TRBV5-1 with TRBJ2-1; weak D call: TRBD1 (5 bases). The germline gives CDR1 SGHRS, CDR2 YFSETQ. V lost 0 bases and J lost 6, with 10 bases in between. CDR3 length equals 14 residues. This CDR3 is CASSLVPQGNEQFF. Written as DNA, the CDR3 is TGCGCCAGCAGCTTGGTTCCTCAGGGCAATGAGCAGTTCTTC.

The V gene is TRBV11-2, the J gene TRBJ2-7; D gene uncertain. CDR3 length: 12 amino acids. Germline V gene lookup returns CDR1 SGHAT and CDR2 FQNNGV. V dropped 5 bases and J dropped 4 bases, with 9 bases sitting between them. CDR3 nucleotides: TGTGCCAGCAGCCTCATGGGGTACGAGCAGTACTTC. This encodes CASSLMGYEQYF.

The CDR3 sequence: CASTSGDSYGYTF. In DNA, the CDR3 is TGTGCCAGCACCTCGGGGGACTCCTATGGCTACACCTTC. J is TRBJ1-2 and V is TRBV6-5, with TRBD1 as a possible D gene (5 bases). Germline CDR1 reads MNHEY; CDR2 reads SVGAGI. Deletions cut 7 bases from V and 4 bases from J, with 13 bases between. CDR3 length equals 13 residues.